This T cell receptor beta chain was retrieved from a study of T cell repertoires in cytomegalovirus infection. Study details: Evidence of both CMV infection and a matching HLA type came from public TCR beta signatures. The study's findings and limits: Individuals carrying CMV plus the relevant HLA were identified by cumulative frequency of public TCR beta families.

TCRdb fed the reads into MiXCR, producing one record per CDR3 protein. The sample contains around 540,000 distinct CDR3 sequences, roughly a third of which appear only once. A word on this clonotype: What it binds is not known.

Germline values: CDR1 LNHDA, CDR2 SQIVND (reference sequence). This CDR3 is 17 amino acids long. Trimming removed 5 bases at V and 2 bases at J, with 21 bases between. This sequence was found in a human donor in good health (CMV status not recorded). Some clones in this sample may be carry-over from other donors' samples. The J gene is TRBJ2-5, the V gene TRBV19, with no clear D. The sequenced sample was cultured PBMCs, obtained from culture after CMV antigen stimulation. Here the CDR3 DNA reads TGTGCCAGTAGTCCATACTTGTTCGGCAGGCAACAAGAGACCCAGTACTTC. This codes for CASSPYLFGRQQETQYF.